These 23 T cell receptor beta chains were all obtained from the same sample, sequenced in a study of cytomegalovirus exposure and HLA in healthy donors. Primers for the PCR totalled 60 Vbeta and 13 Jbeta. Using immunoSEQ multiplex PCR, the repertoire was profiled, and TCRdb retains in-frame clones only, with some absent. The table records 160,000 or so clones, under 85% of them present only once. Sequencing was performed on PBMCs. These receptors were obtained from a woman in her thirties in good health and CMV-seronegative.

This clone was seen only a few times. The CDR3 protein is CASSVSPLYGYTF. The CDR3 coding sequence is TGTGCCAGCAGCGTTAGTCCCCTCTATGGCTACACCTTC. The V and J genes are TRBV9 and TRBJ1-2; no reliable D call. CDR1 and CDR2 (germline): SGDLS, YYNGEE. This CDR3 is built from 13 residues. The ends were cut back, 2 bases at V and 4 bases at J, with 9 bases in the middle.

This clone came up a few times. The CDR3 DNA reads TGTGCCAGCTCACAAAGACAGGGGGCCTACGAGCAGTACTTC. Its protein product is CASSQRQGAYEQYF. This sequence joins TRBV18 and TRBJ2-7; 9 bases fit TRBD1. The CDR3 loop spans 14 amino acids. Germline trimming cut 4 bases from V and 2 bases from J; bases unmatched to any gene: 3. Germline CDR1 reads KGHSH; CDR2 reads LQKENI.

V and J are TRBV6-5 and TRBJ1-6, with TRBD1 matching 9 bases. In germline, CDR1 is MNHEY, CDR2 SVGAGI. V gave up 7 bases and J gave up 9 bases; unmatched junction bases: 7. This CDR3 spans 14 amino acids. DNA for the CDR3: TGTGCCAGCAAAGGACAGGGGCGGGCTTCACCCCTCCACTTT. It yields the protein CASKGQGRASPLHF.

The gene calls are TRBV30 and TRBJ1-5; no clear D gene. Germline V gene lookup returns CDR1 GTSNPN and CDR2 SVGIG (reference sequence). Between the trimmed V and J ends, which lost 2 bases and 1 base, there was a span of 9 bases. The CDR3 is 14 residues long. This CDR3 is CAWSHTASNQPQHF. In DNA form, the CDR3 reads TGTGCCTGGAGTCATACAGCCAGCAATCAGCCCCAGCATTTT.

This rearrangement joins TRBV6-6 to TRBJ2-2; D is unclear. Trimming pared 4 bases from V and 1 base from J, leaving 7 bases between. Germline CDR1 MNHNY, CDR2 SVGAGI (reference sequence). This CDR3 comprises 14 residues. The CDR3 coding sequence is TGTGCCAGCAGTTTCAGACAGAACACCGGGGAGCTGTTTTTT. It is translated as CASSFRQNTGELFF.

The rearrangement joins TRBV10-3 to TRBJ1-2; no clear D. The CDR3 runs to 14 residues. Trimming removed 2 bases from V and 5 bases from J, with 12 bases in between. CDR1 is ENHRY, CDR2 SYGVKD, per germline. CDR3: CAISEQANEYGYTF. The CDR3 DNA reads TGTGCCATCAGTGAGCAGGCGAATGAGTATGGCTACACCTTC.

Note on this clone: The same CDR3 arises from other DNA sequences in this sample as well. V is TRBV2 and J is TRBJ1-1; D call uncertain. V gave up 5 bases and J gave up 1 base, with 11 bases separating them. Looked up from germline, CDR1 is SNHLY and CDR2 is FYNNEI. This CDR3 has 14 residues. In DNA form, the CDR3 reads TGTGCCAGCAGTTTTGACCGGGGGAACACTGAAGCTTTCTTT. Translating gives CASSFDRGNTEAFF.

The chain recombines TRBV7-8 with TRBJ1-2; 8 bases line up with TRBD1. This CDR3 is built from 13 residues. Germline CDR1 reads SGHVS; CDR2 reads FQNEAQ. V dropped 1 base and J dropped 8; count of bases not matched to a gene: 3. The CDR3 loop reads CASSLGQGNGYTF. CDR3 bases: TGTGCCAGCAGCTTAGGACAGGGGAACGGCTACACCTTC.

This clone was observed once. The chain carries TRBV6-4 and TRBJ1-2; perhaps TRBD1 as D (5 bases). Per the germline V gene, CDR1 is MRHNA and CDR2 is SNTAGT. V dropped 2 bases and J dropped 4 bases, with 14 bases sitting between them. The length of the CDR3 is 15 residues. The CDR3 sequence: CASSDDQTDGYGYTF. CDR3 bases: TGTGCCAGCAGTGACGACCAGACAGACGGCTATGGCTACACCTTC.

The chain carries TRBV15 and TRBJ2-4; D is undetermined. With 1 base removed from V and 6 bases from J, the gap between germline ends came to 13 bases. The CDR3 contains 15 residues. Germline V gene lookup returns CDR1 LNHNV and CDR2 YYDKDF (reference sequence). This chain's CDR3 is CATSRAVDSLNIQYF. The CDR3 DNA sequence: TGTGCCACCAGCAGAGCGGTAGATAGCTTAAACATTCAGTACTTC.

The CDR3 spells CSSQRADTQYF. As DNA, the CDR3 is TGCAGTAGTCAGCGAGCAGATACGCAGTATTTT. The chain links TRBV20-1 to TRBJ2-3; no definite D call. Germline CDR1 and CDR2: DFQATT and SNEGSKA (reference sequence). V lost 8 bases and J lost 4, with 10 bases in between. The CDR3 runs 11 residues.

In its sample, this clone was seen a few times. CDR3 DNA: TGTGCCAGCAGCTTGGTCGGGACTAGCGGGGGGACCACCGGGGAGCTGTTTTTT. The encoded protein is CASSLVGTSGGTTGELFF. The chain joins TRBV7-8 to TRBJ2-2; 15 nucleotides align to TRBD2. J gave up 4 bases and V 3 bases, and 6 bases lay outside the gene matches. The CDR3 has 18 amino acids. Germline V CDR1 and CDR2: SGHVS, FQNEAQ.

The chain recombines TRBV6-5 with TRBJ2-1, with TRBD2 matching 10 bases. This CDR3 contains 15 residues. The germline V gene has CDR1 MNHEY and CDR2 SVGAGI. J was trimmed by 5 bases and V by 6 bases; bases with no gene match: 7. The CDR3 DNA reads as TGTGCCAGCAGCAGTAGCGGGGGGCTGGACAATGAGCAGTTCTTC. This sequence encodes CASSSSGGLDNEQFF.

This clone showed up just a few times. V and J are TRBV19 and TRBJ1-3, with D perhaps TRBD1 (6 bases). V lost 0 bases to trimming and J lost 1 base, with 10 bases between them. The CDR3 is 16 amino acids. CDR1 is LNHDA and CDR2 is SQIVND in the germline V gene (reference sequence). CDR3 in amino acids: CASSIEKGESGNTIYF. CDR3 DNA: TGTGCCAGTAGTATAGAAAAGGGGGAATCTGGAAACACCATATATTTT.

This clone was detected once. This chain's CDR3 is CASSPLPGQGIGSTEAFF. CDR3 bases: TGTGCCAGCTCACCACTTCCGGGACAGGGGATCGGAAGCACTGAAGCTTTCTTT. The V gene is TRBV18, the J gene TRBJ1-1; TRBD1 agrees at 10 bases. This CDR3 is 18 amino acids long. The junction had 12 bases not matched to a gene; V was cut back by 1 base and J by 4 bases. CDR1 and CDR2 (germline): KGHSH, LQKENI.

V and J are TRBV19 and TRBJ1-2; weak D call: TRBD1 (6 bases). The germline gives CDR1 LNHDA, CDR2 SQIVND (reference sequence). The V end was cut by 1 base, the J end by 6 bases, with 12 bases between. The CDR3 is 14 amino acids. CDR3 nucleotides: TGTGCCAGTAGTATAGGGCAGGGGTTTGATGGCTACACCTTC. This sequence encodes CASSIGQGFDGYTF. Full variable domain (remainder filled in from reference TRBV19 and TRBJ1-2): DGGITQSPKYLFRKEGQNVTLSCEQNLNHDAMYWYRQDPGQGLRLIYYSQIVNDFQKGDIAEGYSVSREKKESFPLTVTSAQKNPTAFYLCASSIGQGFDGYTFGSGTRLTVV.

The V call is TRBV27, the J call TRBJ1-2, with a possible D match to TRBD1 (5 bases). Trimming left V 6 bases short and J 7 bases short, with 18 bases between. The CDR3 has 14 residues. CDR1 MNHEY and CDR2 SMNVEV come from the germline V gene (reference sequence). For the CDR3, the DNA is TGTGCCAGCAGCCTGATTGGGGGGAGCTCTGGCTACACCTTC. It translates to CASSLIGGSSGYTF.

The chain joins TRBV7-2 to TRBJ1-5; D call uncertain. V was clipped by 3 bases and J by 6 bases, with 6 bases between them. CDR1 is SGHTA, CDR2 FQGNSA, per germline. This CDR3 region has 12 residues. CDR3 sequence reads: CASSLYSQPQHF. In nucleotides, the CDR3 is TGTGCCAGCAGCTTGTATTCTCAGCCCCAGCATTTT.

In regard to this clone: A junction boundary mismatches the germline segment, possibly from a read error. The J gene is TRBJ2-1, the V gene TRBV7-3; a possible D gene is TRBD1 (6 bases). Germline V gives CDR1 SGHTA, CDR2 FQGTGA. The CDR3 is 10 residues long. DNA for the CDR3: TGTGCCGGCAGGGGAGATGAGCAGTTCTTC. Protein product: CAGRGDEQFF.

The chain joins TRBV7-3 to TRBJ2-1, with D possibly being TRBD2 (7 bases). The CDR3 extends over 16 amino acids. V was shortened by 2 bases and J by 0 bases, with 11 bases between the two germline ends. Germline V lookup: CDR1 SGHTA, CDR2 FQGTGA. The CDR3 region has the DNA TGTGCCAGCAGCTTAGGGGGGGCCAACTCCTACAATGAGCAGTTCTTC. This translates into CASSLGGANSYNEQFF.

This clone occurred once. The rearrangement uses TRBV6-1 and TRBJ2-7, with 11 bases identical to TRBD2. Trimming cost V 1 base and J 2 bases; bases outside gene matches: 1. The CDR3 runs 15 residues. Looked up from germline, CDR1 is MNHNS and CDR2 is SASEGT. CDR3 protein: CASSEGLAGTYEQYF. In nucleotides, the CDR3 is TGTGCCAGCAGTGAAGGACTAGCGGGGACCTACGAGCAGTACTTC.

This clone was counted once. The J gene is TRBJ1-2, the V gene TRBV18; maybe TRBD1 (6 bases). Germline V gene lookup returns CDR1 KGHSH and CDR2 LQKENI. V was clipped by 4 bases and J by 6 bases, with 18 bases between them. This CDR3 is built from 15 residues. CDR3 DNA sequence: TGTGCCAGCTCACTCTGGACAGAGATAAAGGATGGCTACACCTTC. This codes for CASSLWTEIKDGYTF.

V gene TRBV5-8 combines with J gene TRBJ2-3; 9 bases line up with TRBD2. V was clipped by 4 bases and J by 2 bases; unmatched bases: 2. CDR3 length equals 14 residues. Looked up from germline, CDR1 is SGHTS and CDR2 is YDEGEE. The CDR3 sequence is CASSASGATDTQYF. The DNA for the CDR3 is TGTGCCAGCAGCGCTAGCGGGGCCACAGATACGCAGTATTTT.